The text below deals with one TCR beta chain. The data stem from a study of T-cell memory formation after mild COVID-19. For the study at large: Clustering of TCRs was largely donor specific.

After removal of 2 bases from V and 5 bases from J, the junction contained 5 bases not matched to a gene. CDR3 length: 15 residues. The germline V gene has CDR1 SEHNR and CDR2 FQNEAQ (reference sequence). In TCRdb, the 5' RACE reads were re-called with MiXCR into one record per CDR3 protein. The sample lists about 180,000 distinct CDR3 sequences; roughly 17% were seen once. Sequencing input: PBMCs or a T cell subset sorted from them (not recorded which). This clonotype was obtained from an adult woman who had mild COVID-19 (a few samples of this study predate the infection). Cell type and time point are not known. V usage is TRBV7-9 and J usage is TRBJ2-3; 9 positions agree with TRBD2. CDR3 loop: CASSLLAGRGDTQYF. The CDR3 DNA reads as TGTGCCAGCAGCTTACTAGCGGGGAGGGGAGATACGCAGTATTTT.